This T cell receptor beta chain came from a study of identical twins. Addition of a universal primer site occurred through template switching, and cDNA carried unique molecular identifiers. Using its own MiXCR run on the 5' RACE reads, TCRdb lists one record per CDR3 protein. In the table there are a few hundred thousand distinct CDR3 sequences, approximately 13% of which are singletons. CDR3 length: 13 residues. The germline V and J ends were trimmed by 3 bases and 5 bases, with 8 bases remaining between them. Per germline, CDR1 SNHLY and CDR2 FYNNEI. Each donor (without exception) was a healthy Caucasian. These sequences were also reported in another study, on yellow fever vaccine responses in identical twins.

The clonotype was recovered from a woman between 18 and 29 years old in good health. This sequence joins TRBV2 and TRBJ2-4; D remains ambiguous. Sequenced: CD8+ T cells sorted from blood. CDR3 coding DNA: TGTGCCAGCAGTGATTGGCAGCAAAACATTCAGTACTTC. This codes for CASSDWQQNIQYF.